These 9 T cell receptor beta chains came from one sample sequenced in a study of T cell responses to AZD1222 COVID-19 vaccine. Some clones are missing from TCRdb's copy, which holds only in-frame ones; the method was immunoSEQ multiplex PCR. Altogether 160,000 or so clones are present, roughly nine tenths being singletons, with the ten largest covering about 1.9%. The sequenced sample was peripheral blood, obtained on day 0 of AZD1222 vaccination. The receptors originated from an adult in good health.

This chain links TRBV27 with TRBJ1-6; D not certain. The V end lost 6 bases, the J end lost 8 bases, and 11 bases lay between the germline ends. This CDR3 region has 13 residues. Germline-derived CDR1 and CDR2 are MNHEY and SMNVEV (reference sequence). CDR3 sequence reads: CASRRDIYSPLHF. CDR3 coding DNA: TGTGCCAGCAGGCGTGACATATATTCACCCCTCCACTTT.

The chain combines TRBV10-3 with TRBJ2-5; 9 nucleotides match TRBD2. The CDR3 extends over 14 amino acids. V lost 5 bases, J lost 3 bases, and 4 bases stayed unmatched. Germline V gives CDR1 ENHRY, CDR2 SYGVKD. Written as DNA, the CDR3 is TGTGCCATCAGTCCTAGGACTAGCGAAGAGACCCAGTACTTC. It yields the protein CAISPRTSEETQYF.

The chain couples TRBV19 to TRBJ1-1; TRBD1 matches at 8 bases. The CDR3 contains 17 residues. V lost 5 bases to trimming and J lost 1 base; unmatched junction nucleotides: 12. CDR1 is LNHDA and CDR2 is SQIVND in the germline V gene (reference sequence). The CDR3, as DNA: TGTGCCAGTAGTCTCTTCTACAGGGGGGATTGGAACACTGAAGCTTTCTTT. Amino acids: CASSLFYRGDWNTEAFF.

The table lists this clone with a count of one. V is TRBV19 and J is TRBJ1-1; TRBD1 agrees at 10 bases. CDR1 LNHDA and CDR2 SQIVND come from the germline V gene (reference sequence). V trimming: 6 bases; J trimming: 6 bases; junction bases outside the gene matches: 13. The CDR3 consists of 16 residues. CDR3 coding DNA: TGTGCCAGTAGACCCCCGCAGGGACAGGGGCCGTCTGAAGCTTTCTTT. Residues: CASRPPQGQGPSEAFF.

The genes are TRBV12-3 or TRBV12-4 and TRBJ1-4; 7 nucleotides match TRBD1. The CDR3 length is 13 residues. After removal of 6 bases from V and 5 bases from J, the junction contained 3 bases not matched to a gene. The CDR3 DNA reads TGTGCCAGCAGCCAACAGGGGAATGAAAAACTGTTTTTT. Translation: CASSQQGNEKLFF.

This clone was counted once. This sequence joins TRBV19 and TRBJ2-3, with 11 bases lining up with TRBD2. CDR1 and CDR2 (germline): LNHDA, SQIVND (reference sequence). Trimming removed 6 bases from V and 3 bases from J; junction bases left unmatched: 2. The CDR3 contains 14 residues. The CDR3 spells CASRTSGETDTQYF. The CDR3 bases are TGTGCCAGTAGGACTAGCGGGGAGACAGATACGCAGTATTTT.

This sequence joins TRBV10-1 and TRBJ1-1, with TRBD1 identical over 8 bases. The CDR3 runs to 14 residues. The germline CDR1 and CDR2 sequences are WNHNN and SYGVQD (reference sequence). J was trimmed by 0 bases and V by 5 bases; bases with no gene match: 2. The CDR3 loop reads CASSRDRMNTEAFF. CDR3 bases: TGCGCCAGCAGTAGGGACAGGATGAACACTGAAGCTTTCTTT.

The V and J genes are TRBV19 and TRBJ2-3; 9 bases match TRBD1. Germline loops: CDR1 LNHDA, CDR2 SQIVND (reference sequence). The CDR3 consists of 15 residues. Losses at the gene ends were 4 bases for V and 3 bases for J; bases not matched to a gene: 5. The CDR3 spells CASSTQGAKTDTQYF. In nucleotides, the CDR3 is TGTGCCAGTAGTACACAGGGGGCAAAGACAGATACGCAGTATTTT.

The chain employs TRBV6-1 and TRBJ1-2; 7 bases line up with TRBD1. Germline V gene lookup returns CDR1 MNHNS and CDR2 SASEGT. Trimming at V came to 1 base and at J to 8 bases, leaving 4 bases not matched to a gene. The CDR3 is 13 amino acids. The CDR3 DNA reads TGTGCCAGCAGTGAAGAACAGGGGCGAGGCTACACCTTC. As protein: CASSEEQGRGYTF.